Listed here are 8 T cell receptor beta chains from one sample, sequenced in a study of graft-versus-host responses after intestinal transplantation. Here immunoSEQ multiplex PCR was the method, and the copy in TCRdb shows in-frame clones only, minus some. This sample has some 12,000 clones; about 83% occur once, and the top ten carry 50%. The sequencing used PBMCs, collected roughly 130 days after transplant. The receptor set was obtained from a human patient who received an intestinal transplant, so some T cells may come from the graft donor.

The table lists this clone with a few counts. The rearrangement joins TRBV6-6 to TRBJ2-3; 9 bases are shared with TRBD1. This CDR3 has 15 amino acids. CDR1 is MNHNY, CDR2 SVGAGI, per germline (reference sequence). V gave up 6 bases and J gave up 5 bases; unmatched junction bases: 9. The DNA for the CDR3 is TGTGCCAGCAGCCTTACAGGGGGCGGGGGAGATACGCAGTATTTT. Translated, it gives CASSLTGGGGDTQYF.

The genes are TRBV19 and TRBJ2-7, with 10 bases lining up with TRBD1. Germline V gives CDR1 LNHDA, CDR2 SQIVND (reference sequence). CDR3 size: 15 residues. J was trimmed by 4 bases and V by 6 bases; bases with no gene match: 9. CDR3 in amino acids: CASSTPGQGKYEQYF. In DNA form, the CDR3 reads TGTGCCAGTAGCACACCGGGACAGGGGAAATACGAGCAGTACTTC.

The rearrangement links TRBV27 to TRBJ1-2, with 7 positions matching TRBD1. Per germline, CDR1 MNHEY and CDR2 SMNVEV (reference sequence). The junction had 5 bases not matched to a gene; V was cut back by 3 bases and J by 7 bases. The CDR3 covers 13 residues. This chain's CDR3 is CASSFTGESGYTF. The CDR3 DNA reads as TGTGCCAGCAGTTTTACAGGGGAAAGTGGCTACACCTTC.

This sequence joins TRBV7-6 and TRBJ2-3; D may be TRBD1 or TRBD2 (5 bases each). CDR1 is SGHVS, CDR2 FNYEAQ, per germline. This CDR3 region has 18 residues. The germline V and J ends were trimmed by 1 base and 0 bases, with 17 bases remaining between them. The CDR3 loop reads CASSLEGTSPLSTDTQYF. The DNA of the CDR3 is TGTGCCAGCAGCTTAGAAGGGACGAGCCCGCTCAGCACAGATACGCAGTATTTT.

The rearrangement uses TRBV28 and TRBJ2-3, with D perhaps assigned TRBD1 or TRBD2 (5 bases each). V was shortened by 6 bases and J by 5 bases, with 9 bases between the two germline ends. The CDR3 length is 12 residues. Germline V gives CDR1 MDHEN, CDR2 SYDVKM. The CDR3 protein is CASSLRGDTQYF. The CDR3, as DNA: TGTGCCAGCAGCCTGAGGGGAGATACGCAGTATTTT.

This sequence joins TRBV19 and TRBJ2-7; D not resolved. The CDR3 is 18 residues long. Trimming removed 3 bases at V and 0 bases at J, with 21 bases between. Germline V lookup: CDR1 LNHDA, CDR2 SQIVND (reference sequence). CDR3 in DNA: TGTGCCAGTAGTATCCTCCCCCCTGGGCCTGGGTTCTCCTACGAGCAGTACTTC. Residues: CASSILPPGPGFSYEQYF. Using reference TRBV19 and TRBJ2-7 for the parts outside the CDR3, the full variable domain is DGGITQSPKYLFRKEGQNVTLSCEQNLNHDAMYWYRQDPGQGLRLIYYSQIVNDFQKGDIAEGYSVSREKKESFPLTVTSAQKNPTAFYLCASSILPPGPGFSYEQYFGPGTRLTVT.

The V gene is TRBV19, the J gene TRBJ2-3; TRBD1 might be the D (5 bases). Germline V CDR1 and CDR2: LNHDA, SQIVND (reference sequence). V lost 3 bases, J lost 4 bases, and 5 bases lay in between. The CDR3 loop spans 12 amino acids. The CDR3 DNA reads as TGTGCCAGTAGTATCAGGGCAGATACGCAGTATTTT. Translating gives CASSIRADTQYF.

The chain is built from TRBV12-5 and TRBJ2-5; TRBD1 is a possible D gene (8 bases). The end of the DNA is better explained by TRBJ2-7, so the J call may be wrong. This CDR3 is built from 15 residues. Germline CDR1 and CDR2: LGHNT and FRNRAP. In nucleotides, the CDR3 is TGTGCTAGTGGATCTGGACAGGGAGGGGCCTACGAGCAGTACTTC. Protein product: CASGSGQGGAYEQYF.